This T cell receptor beta chain was profiled in a study of blood T cells in healthy people across ages. Using a J-beta primer mix together with a sample-barcoded 5' primer, a second PCR was run for roughly 6 to 12 cycles. TCRdb used MiXCR to reprocess the 5' RACE reads, holding one entry per CDR3 protein. The sample has approximately 780,000 distinct CDR3 sequences, approximately 24% seen once. After removal of 2 bases from V and 2 bases from J, the junction contained 13 bases not matched to a gene. The CDR3 covers 17 residues. CDR1 and CDR2 (germline): DFQATT, SNEGSKA (reference sequence). This clonotype came up a few times. Its specificity is unknown. Study findings and constraints: Leaving the PBMCs unsorted stopped any conclusive comparison of naive versus antigen-experienced cells.

The same specimen was also included in a second study, on T cells of mothers and their children. This second report adds: A few healthy Caucasian mothers served as donors, and their six children did as well. The TCR beta CDR3 read count exceeded 8 million for each mother and was approximately 3 million for each child. Unrelated mother-child pairs always had slightly, but never significantly, lower normalized overlap than related pairs.

Specimen: blood. The chain recombines TRBV20-1 with TRBJ2-5, with TRBD2 matching 8 bases. The TCR was taken from a boy younger than 18 in good health. For the CDR3, the DNA is TGCAGTGCTAGAAAGGGCCTACCAGCGGGGGATCAAGAGACCCAGTACTTC. Amino acids: CSARKGLPAGDQETQYF.